This TCR beta chain was profiled in a study of graft-versus-host responses after intestinal transplantation. As to this clone: The antigen is undetermined.

Germline CDR1 and CDR2: SGDLS and YYNGEE. J lost 3 bases, V lost 3 bases, and 10 bases had no gene match. The CDR3 is 16 amino acids. The data were produced by immunoSEQ multiplex PCR, yet TCRdb's version contains in-frame clones alone and is incomplete. The table includes around 93,000 clones, over 80% detected once. The specimen was unstimulated CD8+ T cells sorted from spleen or lymph node cells, collected before intestinal transplant. This TCR derives from a human donor who received an intestinal transplant. The chain links TRBV9 to TRBJ2-3, with 7 bases aligning to TRBD1. For the CDR3, the DNA is TGTGCCAGCAGCGCGCAGGGGGAGATTGGTACAGATACGCAGTATTTT. This encodes CASSAQGEIGTDTQYF.